This T cell receptor (beta chain) was identified during a study of T cells in Graves' hyperthyroidism and ophthalmopathy. The V end lost 5 bases, the J end lost 1 base, and 6 bases lay between the germline ends. The CDR3 length is 12 residues. The germline gives CDR1 GTSNPN, CDR2 SVGIG (reference sequence). Amplified regions were TCR beta CDR3 sequences from RNA transcripts. Initially, a first-round RT-PCR of the TCR CDR3 employed the HTBI primer set. TCRdb re-called the multiplex PCR reads with MiXCR, one entry per CDR3 protein. The sample has approximately 420,000 distinct CDR3 sequences, about 15% seen once. No progression to ophthalmopathy during 18 months of follow-up defined stable disease. Clinical symptoms, serum thyroxine and TRAb, thyroid ultrasound and orbital computed tomography together formed the diagnostic basis. This clonotype was observed at least ten times.

Source material: blood. The TCR comes from a woman younger than 45 with Graves' hyperthyroidism. J is TRBJ2-4 and V is TRBV30; tentative D call: TRBD1 (5 bases). The chain's CDR3 is CAWQGAKNIQYF. The CDR3 bases are TGTGCCTGGCAGGGTGCCAAAAACATTCAGTACTTC.